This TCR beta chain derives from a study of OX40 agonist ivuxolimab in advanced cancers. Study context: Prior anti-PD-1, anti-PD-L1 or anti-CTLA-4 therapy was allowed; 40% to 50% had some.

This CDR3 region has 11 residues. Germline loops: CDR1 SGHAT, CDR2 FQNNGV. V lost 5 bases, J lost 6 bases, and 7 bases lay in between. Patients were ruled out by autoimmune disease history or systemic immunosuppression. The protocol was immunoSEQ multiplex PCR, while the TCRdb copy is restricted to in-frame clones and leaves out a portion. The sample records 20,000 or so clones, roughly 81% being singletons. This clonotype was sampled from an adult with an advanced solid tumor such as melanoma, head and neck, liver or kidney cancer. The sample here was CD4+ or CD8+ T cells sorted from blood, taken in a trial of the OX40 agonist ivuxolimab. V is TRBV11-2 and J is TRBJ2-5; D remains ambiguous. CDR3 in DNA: TGTGCCAGCAGCCTAGGGAAGACCCAGTACTTC. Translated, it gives CASSLGKTQYF. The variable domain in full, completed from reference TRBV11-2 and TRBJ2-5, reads EAGVAQSPRYKIIEKRQSVAFWCNPISGHATLYWYQQILGQGPKLLIQFQNNGVVDDSQLPKDRFSAERLKGVDSTLKIQPAKLEDSAVYLCASSLGKTQYFGPGTRLLVL.